The present T cell receptor beta chain was sequenced within a study of T cells in narcolepsy. Whole-study findings and limits: Same-patient CSF and blood CD4+ T cell clonotypes included HCRT-specific and TRIB2-specific autoreactive ones.

This clone was recorded a few times. What it binds is unknown. Profiling relied on immunoSEQ multiplex PCR, and the TCRdb table lists in-frame clones only, not all of them. The sample comprises about 30,000 clones, about 80% of which are singletons, and around 0.9% rests with the top ten. This receptor was obtained from a human donor with narcolepsy. The sequencing input was CD45RA- memory CD4+ T cells from PBMCs.

CDR3 DNA sequence: TGTGCCTGGAGTCGAGAGGGATTTCGCTACGAGCAGTACTTC. Translated, it gives CAWSREGFRYEQYF. J is TRBJ2-7 and V is TRBV30, with D tentatively TRBD2 (5 bases). Germline-derived CDR1 and CDR2 are GTSNPN and SVGIG (reference sequence). This CDR3 region has 14 residues. V lost 2 bases and J 3 bases, leaving 14 bases between the germline ends.